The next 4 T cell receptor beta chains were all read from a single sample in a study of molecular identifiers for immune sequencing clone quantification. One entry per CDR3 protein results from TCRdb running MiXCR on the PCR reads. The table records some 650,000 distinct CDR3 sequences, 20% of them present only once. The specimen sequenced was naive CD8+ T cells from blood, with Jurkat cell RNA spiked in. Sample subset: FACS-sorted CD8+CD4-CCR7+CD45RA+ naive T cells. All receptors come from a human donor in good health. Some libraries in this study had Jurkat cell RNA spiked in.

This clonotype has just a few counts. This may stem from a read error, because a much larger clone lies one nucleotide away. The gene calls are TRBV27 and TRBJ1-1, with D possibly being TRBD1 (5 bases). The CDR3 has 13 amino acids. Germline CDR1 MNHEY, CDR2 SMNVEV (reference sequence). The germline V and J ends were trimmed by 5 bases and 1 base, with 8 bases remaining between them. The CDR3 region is CASSKTENTEAFF. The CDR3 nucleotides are TGTGCCAGCAGTAAGACAGAGAACACTGAAGCTTTCTTT.

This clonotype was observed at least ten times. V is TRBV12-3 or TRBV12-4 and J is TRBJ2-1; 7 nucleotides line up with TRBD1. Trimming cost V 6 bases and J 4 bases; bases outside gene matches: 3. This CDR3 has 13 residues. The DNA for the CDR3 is TGTGCCAGCAGCACGGGACAGTACAATGAGCAGTTCTTC. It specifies CASSTGQYNEQFF.

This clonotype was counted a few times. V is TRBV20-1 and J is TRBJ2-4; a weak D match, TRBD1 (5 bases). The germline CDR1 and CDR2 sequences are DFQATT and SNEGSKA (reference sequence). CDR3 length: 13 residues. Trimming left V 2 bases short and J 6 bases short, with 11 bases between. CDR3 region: CSARQGLGNIQYF. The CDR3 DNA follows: TGCAGTGCTAGACAGGGTTTGGGAAACATTCAGTACTTC.

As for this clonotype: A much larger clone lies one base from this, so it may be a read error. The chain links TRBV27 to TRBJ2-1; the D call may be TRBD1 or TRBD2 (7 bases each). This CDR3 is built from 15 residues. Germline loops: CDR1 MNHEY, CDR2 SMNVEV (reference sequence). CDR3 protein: CASGLRGGGWDEQFF. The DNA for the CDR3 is TGTGCCAGCGGTTTACGGGGAGGGGGCTGGGATGAGCAGTTCTTC.